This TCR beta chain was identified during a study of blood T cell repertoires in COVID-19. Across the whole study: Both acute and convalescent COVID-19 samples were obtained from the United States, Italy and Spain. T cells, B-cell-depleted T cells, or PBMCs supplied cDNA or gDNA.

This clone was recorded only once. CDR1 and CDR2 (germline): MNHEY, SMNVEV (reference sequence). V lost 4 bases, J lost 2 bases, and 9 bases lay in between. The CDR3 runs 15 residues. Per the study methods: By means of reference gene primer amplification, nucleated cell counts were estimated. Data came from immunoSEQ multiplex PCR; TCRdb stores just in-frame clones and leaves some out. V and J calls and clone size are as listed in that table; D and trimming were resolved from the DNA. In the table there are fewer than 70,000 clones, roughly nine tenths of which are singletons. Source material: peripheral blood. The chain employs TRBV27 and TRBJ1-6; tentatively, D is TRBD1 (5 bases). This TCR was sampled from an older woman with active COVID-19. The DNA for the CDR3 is TGTGCCAGCAGTTCGAAACAGGCCTATAATTCACCCCTCCACTTT. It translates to CASSSKQAYNSPLHF.